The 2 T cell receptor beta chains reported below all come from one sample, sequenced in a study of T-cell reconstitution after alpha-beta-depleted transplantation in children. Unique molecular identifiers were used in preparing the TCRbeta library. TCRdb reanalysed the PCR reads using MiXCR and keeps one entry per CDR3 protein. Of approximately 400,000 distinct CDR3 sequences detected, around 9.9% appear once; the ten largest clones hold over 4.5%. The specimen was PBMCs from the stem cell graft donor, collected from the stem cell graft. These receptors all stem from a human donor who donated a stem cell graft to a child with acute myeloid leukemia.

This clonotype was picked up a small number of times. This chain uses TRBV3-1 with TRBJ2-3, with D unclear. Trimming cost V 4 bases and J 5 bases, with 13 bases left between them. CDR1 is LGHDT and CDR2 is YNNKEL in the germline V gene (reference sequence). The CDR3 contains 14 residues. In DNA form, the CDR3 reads TGTGCCAGCAGCCCGGCCAAGGCTGGAGATACGCAGTATTTT. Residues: CASSPAKAGDTQYF.

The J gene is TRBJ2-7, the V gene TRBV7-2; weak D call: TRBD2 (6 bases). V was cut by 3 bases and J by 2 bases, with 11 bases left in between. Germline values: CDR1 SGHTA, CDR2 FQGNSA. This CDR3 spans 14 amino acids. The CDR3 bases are TGTGCCAGCAGCTTTTCTAGCGAACCCTACGAGCAGTACTTC. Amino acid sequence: CASSFSSEPYEQYF. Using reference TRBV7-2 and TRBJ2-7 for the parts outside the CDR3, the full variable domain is GAGVSQSPSNKVTEKGKDVELRCDPISGHTALYWYRQSLGQGLEFLIYFQGNSAPDKSGLPSDRFSAERTGGSVSTLTIQRTQQEDSAVYLCASSFSSEPYEQYFGPGTRLTVT.